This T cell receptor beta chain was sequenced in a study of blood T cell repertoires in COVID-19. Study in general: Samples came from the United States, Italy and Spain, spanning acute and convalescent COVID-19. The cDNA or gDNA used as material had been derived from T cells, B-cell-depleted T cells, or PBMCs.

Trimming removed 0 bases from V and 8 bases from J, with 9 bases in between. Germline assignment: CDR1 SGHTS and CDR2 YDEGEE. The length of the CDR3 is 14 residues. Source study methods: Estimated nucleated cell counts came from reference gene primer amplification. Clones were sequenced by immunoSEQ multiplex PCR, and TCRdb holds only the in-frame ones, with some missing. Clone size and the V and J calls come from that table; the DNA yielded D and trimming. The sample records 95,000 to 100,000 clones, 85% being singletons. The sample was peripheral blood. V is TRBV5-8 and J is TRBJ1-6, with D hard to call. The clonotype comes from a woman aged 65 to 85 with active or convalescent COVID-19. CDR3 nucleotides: TGTGCCAGCAGCTTGGGTGGAGGGTATTCACCCCTCCACTTT. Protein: CASSLGGGYSPLHF.